This T cell receptor beta chain was identified in a study of Ad26.COV2.S vaccination and SARS-CoV-2 variants. The table came from immunoSEQ multiplex PCR; TCRdb's copy has only in-frame clones and leaves some out. The sample consists of under 550,000 clones, 85% to 90% of them appearing once. The treatment was: about 20 received Ad26.COV2.S at low or high dose, single or two shots; a few received placebo; per-sample allocation not given. The study sampled participants on day 63 after the first vaccine or placebo injection. V was clipped by 0 bases and J by 6 bases, with 6 bases between them. Germline V gene lookup returns CDR1 SGHTA and CDR2 FQGTGA. This CDR3 has 13 residues.

This clonotype originated in a person between 18 and 60 years old who received the Ad26.COV2.S COVID-19 vaccine or a placebo. The gene calls are TRBV7-3 and TRBJ2-1; D uncertain. The sequenced sample was peripheral blood, obtained in a trial of Ad26.COV2.S vaccine versus placebo. The CDR3 DNA is TGTGCCAGCAGCTTAACAGGGTCCAATGAGCAGTTCTTC. Encoded protein: CASSLTGSNEQFF.